A selection of T cell receptor beta chains follows, all from one sample in a study of OX40 agonist ivuxolimab in advanced cancers. Only in-frame clones appear in the TCRdb table, and some are missing; sequencing was by immunoSEQ multiplex PCR. The sample yields 90,000 to 120,000 clones, 80% to 95% seen once. Sequences were derived from CD4+ or CD8+ T cells sorted from blood, sampled in a trial of the OX40 agonist ivuxolimab. Receptor source: an adult with an advanced solid tumor such as melanoma, head and neck, liver or kidney cancer. CDR3s include the opening cysteine and the closing phenylalanine or tryptophan. The D gene is left open where the match is weak. Clone size is stated in some rows and not others, as once, few, many or a class when expanded.

DNA | CDR3 | length | size | J | V | D
TGTGCCAGCAGAAGCCCGGCTAGGGTCACCGGGGAGCTGTTTTTT | CASRSPARVTGELFF | 15 | . | TRBJ2-2 | TRBV6-6 | .
TGTGCCAGCAGCCCAACTAGCGCCAACAATGAGCAGTTCTTC | CASSPTSANNEQFF | 14 | . | TRBJ2-1 | TRBV6-7 | TRBD2
TGCGCCAGCAGTGAAAGGGTCGGCAATGAGCAGTTCTTC | CASSERVGNEQFF | 13 | . | TRBJ2-1 | TRBV10-2 | .
TGTGCCAGCAGTTTCTTGGGGGAAGCTTTCTTT | CASSFLGEAFF | 11 | once | TRBJ1-1 | TRBV28 | .
TGTGCCAGCAGGACCGACAGGGGGCAACCCTACGAGCAGTACTTC | CASRTDRGQPYEQYF | 15 | . | TRBJ2-7 | TRBV6-5 | TRBD1
TGTGCCAGCAGTCCCCTAGTCCTAAGCACAGATACGCAGTATTTT | CASSPLVLSTDTQYF | 15 | . | TRBJ2-3 | TRBV6-5 | .
TGTGCCAGTTTCAACCACAGGGCAAGCGATGAGCAGTTCTTC | CASFNHRASDEQFF | 14 | . | TRBJ2-1 | TRBV19 | .
TGTGCCAGCAGCGAAAGGGGCAGACAGGGGGCCGGGGAGCTGTTTTTT | CASSERGRQGAGELFF | 16 | . | TRBJ2-2 | TRBV7-2 | TRBD1
TGTGCCAGCAGCTTAGGGCAGGGGGTTCAAGAGACCCAGTACTTC | CASSLGQGVQETQYF | 15 | . | TRBJ2-5 | TRBV7-2 | TRBD1
TGTGCCAGCAATATTCGGTTACCGGGGCCCGGGCAAGAGACCCAGTACTTC | CASNIRLPGPGQETQYF | 17 | . | TRBJ2-5 | TRBV27 | .
TGTGCCAGCAGCCACCAACAGGGGGAAGAGACCCAGTACTTC | CASSHQQGEETQYF | 14 | . | TRBJ2-5 | TRBV7-2 | TRBD1
TGTGCCAGCTCACCACGAACTGTAGGGACAGGCACCTACGAGCAGTACTTC | CASSPRTVGTGTYEQYF | 17 | . | TRBJ2-7 | TRBV18 | TRBD1
TGTGCCAGCAGTTTAGCGGGAGGGCTAAATGAGCAGTTCTTC | CASSLAGGLNEQFF | 14 | . | TRBJ2-1 | TRBV27 | TRBD2
TGTGCCAGCAGTCCCATCGGGACAGTACGCTCCTACGAGCAGTACTTC | CASSPIGTVRSYEQYF | 16 | . | TRBJ2-7 | TRBV28 | TRBD1
TGTGCCAGTTACAAACTAGCCTCTGGAAACACCATATATTTT | CASYKLASGNTIYF | 14 | . | TRBJ1-3 | TRBV19 | .
TGTGCCAGCAGTTACTCGACCCAAGTAAATACGCAGTATTTT | CASSYSTQVNTQYF | 14 | . | TRBJ2-3 | TRBV6-5 | .
TGTGCCAGCAGGGGACTAGCGGGAGACCTAGGGCAGTACTTC | CASRGLAGDLGQYF | 14 | . | TRBJ2-7 | TRBV28 | TRBD2
TGTGCCACCAAATTAGGGCTGAACACTGAAGCTTTCTTT | CATKLGLNTEAFF | 13 | . | TRBJ1-1 | TRBV28 | .
TGTGCCAGCAGCCAAGAACAGGGTTATGGCTACACCTTC | CASSQEQGYGYTF | 13 | . | TRBJ1-2 | TRBV14 | .
TGTGCCAGCGAAGGGACAAACAATGAGCAGTTCTTC | CASEGTNNEQFF | 12 | . | TRBJ2-1 | TRBV19 | .
TGTGCCAGCAGCAAAGGGGGCGTCGAAGAGACCCAGTACTTC | CASSKGGVEETQYF | 14 | . | TRBJ2-5 | TRBV9 | TRBD1
TGCGCCAGCAGCTTTACACCGGGGGACTATGGCTACACCTTC | CASSFTPGDYGYTF | 14 | . | TRBJ1-2 | TRBV5-1 | .
TGTGCCAGCAGCTTAATCGACCTGAACACTGAAGCTTTCTTT | CASSLIDLNTEAFF | 14 | . | TRBJ1-1 | TRBV11-2 | .
TGTGCCAGCAGCGCCGTAGCGGGAGGGCCGTCCTACAATGAGCAGTTCTTC | CASSAVAGGPSYNEQFF | 17 | . | TRBJ2-1 | TRBV9 | TRBD2
TGTGCCAGCAGCTTTAGTAGTGGGGGGCGCTTAGGTTACGAGCAGTACTTC | CASSFSSGGRLGYEQYF | 17 | . | TRBJ2-7 | TRBV11-2 | .
TGTGCCAGCAGCTCGGGAGGAGTTCCTGACTCCTACAATGAGCAGTTCTTC | CASSSGGVPDSYNEQFF | 17 | . | TRBJ2-1 | TRBV7-3 | TRBD2
TGCGCCAGCAGCTATGGCTCAGGGAAACCTCCTGAAGCTTTCTTT | CASSYGSGKPPEAFF | 15 | . | TRBJ1-1 | TRBV5-1 | .
TGTGCCAGCTCATCCGACTACGAGCAGTACTTC | CASSSDYEQYF | 11 | . | TRBJ2-7 | TRBV18 | .
TGCGCCAGCAGCTTACAGGGGAATAATGACCAAGAGACCCAGTACTTC | CASSLQGNNDQETQYF | 16 | . | TRBJ2-5 | TRBV5-1 | TRBD1